The clone carrying this T cell receptor (beta chain) was observed at least ten times. The antigen is not known. For TCR beta, libraries came from iRepertoire HTBI primers and Arm-PCR of CDR3 regions. One entry per CDR3 protein results from TCRdb running MiXCR on the multiplex PCR reads. The table shows roughly 420,000 distinct CDR3 sequences, with around a sixth occurring only once. The data belong to a study of regulatory T cells in long-lasting Graves disease. Study background: Antithyroid drug intake by newly diagnosed Graves' patients had lasted under 3 months. Points from the study as a whole: Persistent disease showed a preference for TRBV28, TRBJ1-2 and TRBJ2-5. New patients shared fewer public clonotypes (about 1,000) than persistent patients did (about 3,000). Peripheral blood alone, not thyroid tissue, underwent study.

As to time point: newly diagnosed GD, antithyroid drugs for less than 3 months. After RNA was extracted from PBMCs, the TCR library was made from it. V lost 5 bases and J lost 10, with 15 bases in between. Germline loops: CDR1 MNHNS, CDR2 SASEGT. The CDR3 has 14 amino acids. The genes are TRBV6-1 and TRBJ1-6; D may be TRBD1 (5 bases). The starting material was peripheral blood mononuclear cells (PBMCs), obtained at new diagnosis, from a patient treated with antithyroid drugs. This sequence originates from a female donor with Graves disease. The CDR3 spells CASSPGAGISPLHF. In nucleotides, the CDR3 is TGTGCCAGCAGTCCGGGAGCAGGGATATCACCCCTCCACTTT.